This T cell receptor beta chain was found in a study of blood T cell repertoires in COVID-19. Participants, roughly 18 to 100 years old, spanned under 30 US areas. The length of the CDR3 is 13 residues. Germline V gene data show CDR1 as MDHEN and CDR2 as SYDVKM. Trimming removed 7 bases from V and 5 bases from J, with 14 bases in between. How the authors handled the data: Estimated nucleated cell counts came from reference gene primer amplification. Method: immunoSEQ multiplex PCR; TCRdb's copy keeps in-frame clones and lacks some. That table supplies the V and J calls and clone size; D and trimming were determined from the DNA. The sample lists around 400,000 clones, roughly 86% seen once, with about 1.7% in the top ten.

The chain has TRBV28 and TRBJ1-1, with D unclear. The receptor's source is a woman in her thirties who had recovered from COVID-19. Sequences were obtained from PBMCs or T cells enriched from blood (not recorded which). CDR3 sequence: CASMLNKWTEAFF. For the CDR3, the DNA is TGTGCCAGCATGTTAAACAAATGGACTGAAGCTTTCTTT.